What follows are 14 T cell receptor beta chains derived from one specimen sequenced in a study of cytomegalovirus exposure and HLA in healthy donors. The PCR had 60 Vbeta and 13 Jbeta primers. Produced via immunoSEQ multiplex PCR; TCRdb's table is partial and in-frame only. The sample yields about 110,000 clones, about four fifths seen once. Material for sequencing was PBMCs. The source of these receptors is a woman in her 30s in good health and CMV-seronegative.

This clone was counted a few times. The rearrangement links TRBV5-1 to TRBJ2-5, with TRBD2 matching 14 bases. This CDR3 has 16 amino acids. Unmatched junction bases numbered 3, after V lost 0 bases and J lost 5 bases. Germline V gene sequence: CDR1 SGHRS, CDR2 YFSETQ. CDR3 sequence: CASSLEGLAGAETQYF. The CDR3 nucleotides read TGCGCCAGCAGCTTGGAGGGACTAGCGGGAGCCGAGACCCAGTACTTC.

The J gene is TRBJ2-2, the V gene TRBV10-3, with TRBD2 matching over 10 bases. CDR3 size: 15 residues. CDR1 and CDR2 (germline): ENHRY, SYGVKD. J gave up 7 bases and V 5 bases, and 7 bases lay outside the gene matches. The CDR3 region has the DNA TGTGCCATCAGTCCAGCAGGACTAGCGGACGGGGAGCTGTTTTTT. Protein sequence: CAISPAGLADGELFF.

J is TRBJ1-1 and V is TRBV5-1, with 9 bases that match TRBD1. Germline V gene data show CDR1 as SGHRS and CDR2 as YFSETQ. CDR3 length: 15 residues. J lost 0 bases, V lost 2 bases, and 2 bases had no gene match. In nucleotides, the CDR3 is TGCGCCAGCAGCTTACAGGGGGCGGTGAACACTGAAGCTTTCTTT. This sequence encodes CASSLQGAVNTEAFF.

There are a few counts of this clone. The J gene is TRBJ2-5, the V gene TRBV28; 12 bases agree with TRBD2. CDR1 and CDR2 from the germline V gene are MDHEN and SYDVKM. V shed 3 bases and J 5 bases; nucleotides not matched to a gene: 10. The CDR3 extends over 17 amino acids. The CDR3 loop is CASSFWTSGITEETQYF. The CDR3 DNA sequence: TGTGCCAGCAGTTTTTGGACTAGCGGGATTACAGAGGAGACCCAGTACTTC.

This chain links TRBV7-2 with TRBJ2-3; weak D call: TRBD1 (7 bases). CDR1 and CDR2 (germline): SGHTA, FQGNSA. The CDR3 contains 15 residues. V was trimmed by 4 bases and J by 6 bases, leaving 17 bases between them. CDR3 sequence: CASSSPWRGRDTQYF. For the CDR3, the DNA is TGTGCCAGCAGCTCACCGTGGAGGGGGCGGGATACGCAGTATTTT. The complete variable domain, with remaining parts taken from reference TRBV7-2 and TRBJ2-3, reads GAGVSQSPSNKVTEKGKDVELRCDPISGHTALYWYRQSLGQGLEFLIYFQGNSAPDKSGLPSDRFSAERTGGSVSTLTIQRTQQEDSAVYLCASSSPWRGRDTQYFGPGTRLTVL.

J is TRBJ1-1 and V is TRBV11-2; 7 nucleotides align to TRBD1. The germline V gene encodes CDR1 SGHAT and CDR2 FQNNGV. The CDR3 runs 13 residues. After removal of 3 bases from V and 4 bases from J, the junction contained 2 bases not matched to a gene. CDR3: CASSFHRGTEAFF. CDR3 bases: TGTGCCAGCAGCTTCCACAGGGGCACTGAAGCTTTCTTT.

Comments on this clone: At one end, the junction sequence differs from germline, possibly due to a read error. This rearrangement joins TRBV7-9 to TRBJ1-1; TRBD1 aligns across 7 bases. Germline lookup yields CDR1 SEHNR and CDR2 FQNEAQ (reference sequence). This CDR3 is 16 amino acids long. CDR3 coding DNA: TGTTCCAGCAGCCATTCCGGGACAGAACTGAACACTGAAGCTTTCTTT. As protein: CSSSHSGTELNTEAFF.

This clone was counted between two and nine times. The chain employs TRBV9 and TRBJ2-1; a weak D match, TRBD1 (6 bases). Germline-derived CDR1 and CDR2 are SGDLS and YYNGEE. The CDR3 is 16 residues long. V was clipped by 0 bases and J by 8 bases, with 18 bases between them. The DNA of the CDR3 is TGTGCCAGCAGCGTAGCTGGGCGGGTCTCAGGGGATGAGCAGTTCTTC. Translating gives CASSVAGRVSGDEQFF.

This clone appeared a single time. The chain recombines TRBV10-3 with TRBJ2-1; TRBD2 might be the D (5 bases). V lost 8 bases and J lost 7, with 15 bases in between. Germline CDR1 reads ENHRY; CDR2 reads SYGVKD. The CDR3 spans 13 residues. The CDR3 sequence: CAILDSIGNEQFF. The CDR3 nucleotides read TGTGCCATCCTGGACTCTATCGGTAATGAGCAGTTCTTC.

The chain recombines TRBV6-5 with TRBJ2-5; D is possibly TRBD1 (5 bases). The CDR3 totals 15 residues. The germline CDR1 and CDR2 sequences are MNHEY and SVGAGI. Trimming shortened V by 6 bases and J by 4 bases, and 18 bases separated the two germline ends. DNA for the CDR3: TGTGCCAGCAGAGCCCAGGGTTATGCATCAGAGACCCAGTACTTC. Amino acid sequence: CASRAQGYASETQYF.

There are a few counts of this clone. V gene TRBV6-1 combines with J gene TRBJ2-6; D may be TRBD1 (6 bases). The V gene lost 6 bases and the J gene lost 1 base, with 10 bases spanning the gap. The CDR3 is 15 amino acids. CDR1 MNHNS and CDR2 SASEGT come from the germline V gene. The CDR3 sequence: CASRITGSGANVLTF. The CDR3 bases are TGTGCCAGCAGGATCACAGGGTCTGGGGCCAACGTCCTGACTTTC.

The chain couples TRBV11-3 to TRBJ1-5, with D possibly being TRBD1 (5 bases). Deletions cut 6 bases from V and 0 bases from J, with 18 bases between. Germline loops: CDR1 SGHNT, CDR2 YENEEA. CDR3 length equals 17 residues. CDR3 DNA: TGTGCCAGCAGTCGTTTCGGGGGTAATTATAGCAATCAGCCCCAGCATTTT. This codes for CASSRFGGNYSNQPQHF.

J is TRBJ2-1 and V is TRBV15; 12 nucleotides match TRBD2. The length of the CDR3 is 15 residues. CDR1 is LNHNV and CDR2 is YYDKDF in the germline V gene (reference sequence). V gave up 6 bases and J gave up 4 bases; unmatched junction bases: 4. CDR3 amino acids: CATRSTSGGYNEQFF. CDR3 nucleotide sequence: TGTGCCACCAGGTCGACTAGCGGGGGTTACAATGAGCAGTTCTTC.

The chain couples TRBV9 to TRBJ2-1, with TRBD2 identical over 8 bases. CDR3 length equals 17 residues. Germline V lookup: CDR1 SGDLS, CDR2 YYNGEE. The ends lost 0 bases at V and 10 bases at J; junction bases unmatched: 15. The CDR3 DNA reads TGTGCCAGCAGCGTAGACCCTTACGCGGGAGGTTACGGGGAGCAGTTCTTC. Its protein product is CASSVDPYAGGYGEQFF.